The TCR beta chain described here comes from a study of CD8+CD57+ T cells in acquired aplastic anemia. This clonotype has only a few counts. Patients picked for sequencing had shown CD8+CD57+ cell expansion detected by flow cytometry. Between the trimmed V and J ends, which lost 5 bases and 8 bases, there was a span of 19 bases. Germline lookup yields CDR1 SGHAT and CDR2 FQNNGV. The CDR3 consists of 15 residues. TCR beta VDJ combinations and CDR3 sequences were profiled from genomic DNA. TCRdb recomputed calls from the reads with MiXCR, one row per CDR3 protein. The sample lists about 190,000 distinct CDR3 sequences, 48% occurring once.

The sequenced sample consisted of sorted CD4+, CD8+, or CD8+CD57+ T cells (not recorded which) from PBMCs. This rearrangement joins TRBV11-2 to TRBJ2-1; no reliable D call. This clonotype was obtained from a human donor with aplastic anemia. The CDR3 nucleotides are TGTGCCAGCAGCCCATGGGTCGGTTTGAACGATGAGCAGTTCTTC. Translated, it gives CASSPWVGLNDEQFF.